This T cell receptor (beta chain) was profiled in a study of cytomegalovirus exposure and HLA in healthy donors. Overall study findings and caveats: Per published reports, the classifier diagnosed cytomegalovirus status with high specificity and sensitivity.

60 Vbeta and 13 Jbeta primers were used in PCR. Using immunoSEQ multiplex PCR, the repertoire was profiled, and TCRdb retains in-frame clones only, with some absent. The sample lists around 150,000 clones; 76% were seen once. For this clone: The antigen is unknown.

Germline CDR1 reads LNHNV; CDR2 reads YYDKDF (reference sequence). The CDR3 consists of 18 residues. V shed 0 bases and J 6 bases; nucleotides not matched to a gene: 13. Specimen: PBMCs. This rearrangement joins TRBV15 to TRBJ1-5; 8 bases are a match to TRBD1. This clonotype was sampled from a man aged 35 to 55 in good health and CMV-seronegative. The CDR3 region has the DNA TGTGCCACCAGCAGAGATTCCACTGCGACAGGGGTTTTTCAGCCCCAGCATTTT. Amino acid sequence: CATSRDSTATGVFQPQHF.